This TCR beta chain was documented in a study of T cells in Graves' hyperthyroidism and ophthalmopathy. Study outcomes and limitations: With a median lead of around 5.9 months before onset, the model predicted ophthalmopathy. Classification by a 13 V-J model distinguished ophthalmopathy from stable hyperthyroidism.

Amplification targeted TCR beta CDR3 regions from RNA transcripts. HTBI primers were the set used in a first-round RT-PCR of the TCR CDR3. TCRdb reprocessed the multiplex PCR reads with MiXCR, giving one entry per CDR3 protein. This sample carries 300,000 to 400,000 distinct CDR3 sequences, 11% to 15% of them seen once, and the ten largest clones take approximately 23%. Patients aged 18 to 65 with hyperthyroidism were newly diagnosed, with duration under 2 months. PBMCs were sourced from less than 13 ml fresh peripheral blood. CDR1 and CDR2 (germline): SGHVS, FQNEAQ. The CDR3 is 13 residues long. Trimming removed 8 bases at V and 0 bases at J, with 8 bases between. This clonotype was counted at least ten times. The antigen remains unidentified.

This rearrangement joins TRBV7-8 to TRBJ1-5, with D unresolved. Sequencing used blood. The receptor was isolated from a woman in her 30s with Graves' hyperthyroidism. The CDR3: CASGRHSNQPQHF. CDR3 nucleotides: TGTGCCAGCGGGAGGCATAGCAATCAGCCCCAGCATTTT.